The clone carrying this T cell receptor (beta chain) came up a few times. The study recruited people aged about 18 to 90 years across approximately 25 US areas. Participant reports of clinical history set cohort assignment. The sample comes from a study of blood T cell repertoires in COVID-19. Across the study: PBMCs, B-cell-depleted T cells, or T cells were the source of the cDNA or gDNA that made up the material.

The CDR3 is 19 amino acids. The V segment lost 4 bases and the J segment 0 bases; nucleotides outside the gene matches: 13. Germline lookup yields CDR1 MDHEN and CDR2 SYDVKM. In the source study's methods: Estimation of nucleated cell counts relied on the amplification of reference gene primers. The table came from immunoSEQ multiplex PCR; TCRdb's copy has only in-frame clones and leaves some out. That table gives V, J and clone size, and the DNA gave D and trimming. The top ten clones hold 12% of a sample with roughly 200,000 clones, 80% to 90% of them seen once. The chain recombines TRBV28 with TRBJ2-3; TRBD2 aligns across 10 bases. The receptor was derived from a middle-aged man who had recovered from COVID-19. The specimen was PBMCs or T cells enriched from blood (not recorded which). CDR3 amino acids: CASSSLAGVRGSSTDTQYF. The CDR3 DNA sequence: TGTGCCAGCAGTTCTCTAGCGGGAGTAAGGGGGTCTAGCACAGATACGCAGTATTTT.